A selection of T cell receptor beta chains follows, all from one sample in a study of blood T cell repertoires in COVID-19. Clones were read by immunoSEQ multiplex PCR, and TCRdb kept only the in-frame ones, dropping some. The repertoire includes about 290,000 clones, around 90% of them detected once, and less than 2% sits in the top ten. Sample: PBMCs or T cells enriched from blood (not recorded which). These receptors came from a woman between 40 and 50 years old who had recovered from COVID-19. Each CDR3 is given with its conserved first and last residue. The order of the fields is D gene, J gene, V gene, clone size, CDR3 protein, CDR3 DNA. A D gene is named only where the DNA matches it firmly. Some rows have no size entry. The others give once, few or many, or a class for an expanded clone.

D gene: TRBD1; J gene: TRBJ1-1; V gene: TRBV10-1; clone size: -; CDR3 protein: CASSAGTGITEAFF; CDR3 DNA: TGCGCCAGCAGTGCGGGGACAGGGATCACTGAAGCTTTCTTT
D gene: -; J gene: TRBJ1-1; V gene: TRBV27; clone size: -; CDR3 protein: CAAFAGAEAFF; CDR3 DNA: TGTGCCGCCTTCGCCGGGGCTGAAGCTTTCTTT
D gene: -; J gene: TRBJ2-3; V gene: TRBV1; clone size: -; CDR3 protein: CTSSHGTSGDSDTQYF; CDR3 DNA: TGCACCAGCAGCCATGGGACTAGCGGGGATTCAGATACGCAGTATTTT
D gene: TRBD1; J gene: TRBJ1-2; V gene: TRBV11-2; clone size: -; CDR3 protein: CASSETGGTGYTF; CDR3 DNA: TGTGCCAGCAGCGAAACAGGGGGCACTGGCTACACCTTC
D gene: TRBD1; J gene: TRBJ1-2; V gene: TRBV18; clone size: -; CDR3 protein: CASSPTGTDFGYTF; CDR3 DNA: TGTGCCAGCTCACCAACCGGGACAGACTTCGGCTACACCTTC
D gene: TRBD1; J gene: TRBJ1-2; V gene: TRBV7-9; clone size: -; CDR3 protein: CASSLLQGARGYTF; CDR3 DNA: TGTGCCAGCAGCCTATTACAGGGGGCGCGTGGCTACACCTTC
D gene: -; J gene: TRBJ1-2; V gene: TRBV15; clone size: -; CDR3 protein: CATSRASLGINYGYTF; CDR3 DNA: TGTGCCACCAGCAGAGCCTCACTAGGGATTAACTATGGCTACACCTTC
D gene: TRBD1; J gene: TRBJ2-1; V gene: TRBV5-4; clone size: once; CDR3 protein: CASSSGRQGFTEQFF; CDR3 DNA: TGTGCCAGCAGCTCAGGAAGACAGGGGTTCACTGAGCAGTTCTTC
D gene: TRBD2; J gene: TRBJ2-7; V gene: TRBV9; clone size: -; CDR3 protein: CASSVLPAGNYEQYF; CDR3 DNA: TGTGCCAGCAGCGTACTCCCAGCGGGAAACTACGAGCAGTACTTC
D gene: TRBD1; J gene: TRBJ1-2; V gene: TRBV19; clone size: -; CDR3 protein: CASSIPDRVMYGYTF; CDR3 DNA: TGTGCCAGTAGCATCCCGGACAGGGTCATGTATGGCTACACCTTC
D gene: -; J gene: TRBJ1-2; V gene: TRBV28; clone size: -; CDR3 protein: CASSLSQGTGYGYTF; CDR3 DNA: TGTGCCAGCAGTTTGAGCCAGGGGACCGGCTATGGCTACACCTTC
D gene: -; J gene: TRBJ1-2; V gene: TRBV3-1/TRBV3-2; clone size: once; CDR3 protein: CASSRSDRNYGYTF; CDR3 DNA: TGTGCCAGCAGCCGCTCCGACAGGAACTATGGCTACACCTTC
D gene: TRBD1; J gene: TRBJ1-2; V gene: TRBV2; clone size: -; CDR3 protein: CASETGGTNYGYTF; CDR3 DNA: TGTGCCAGCGAGACAGGGGGAACTAACTATGGCTACACCTTC
D gene: -; J gene: TRBJ1-1; V gene: TRBV29-1; clone size: few; CDR3 protein: CSVTVAAGTEAFF; CDR3 DNA: TGCAGCGTTACTGTGGCAGCGGGCACTGAAGCTTTCTTT
D gene: TRBD1; J gene: TRBJ1-3; V gene: TRBV7-8; clone size: -; CDR3 protein: CASSPTGTTGNTIYF; CDR3 DNA: TGTGCCAGCAGCCCGACAGGGACGACTGGAAACACCATATATTTT
D gene: -; J gene: TRBJ2-5; V gene: TRBV21-1; clone size: -; CDR3 protein: CASSKVRVGRSGYF; CDR3 DNA: TGTGCCAGCAGCAAAGTAAGAGTGGGGAGATCTGGCTACTTC
D gene: TRBD1; J gene: TRBJ1-1; V gene: TRBV6-6; clone size: -; CDR3 protein: CASRTGTGGENTEAFF; CDR3 DNA: TGTGCCAGCAGAACCGGGACAGGGGGAGAGAACACTGAAGCTTTCTTT
D gene: TRBD1; J gene: TRBJ1-2; V gene: TRBV6-5; clone size: once; CDR3 protein: CASRQGTATNYGYTF; CDR3 DNA: TGTGCCAGCCGACAGGGGACAGCTACGAACTATGGCTACACCTTC
D gene: TRBD1; J gene: TRBJ1-2; V gene: TRBV7-9; clone size: -; CDR3 protein: CASSRGTVDLYGYTF; CDR3 DNA: TGTGCCAGCAGTCGAGGGACAGTAGACCTGTATGGCTACACCTTC
D gene: -; J gene: TRBJ1-6; V gene: TRBV14; clone size: -; CDR3 protein: CASSQGAGRIDSPLHF; CDR3 DNA: TGTGCCAGCAGCCAAGGGGCCGGAAGGATTGATTCACCCCTCCACTTT
D gene: -; J gene: TRBJ1-1; V gene: TRBV4-3; clone size: -; CDR3 protein: CASSPTGNTEAFF; CDR3 DNA: TGCGCCAGCAGCCCGACAGGGAACACTGAAGCTTTCTTT
D gene: -; J gene: TRBJ2-1; V gene: TRBV19; clone size: -; CDR3 protein: CASSIVYDRESSYNEQFF; CDR3 DNA: TGTGCCAGTAGTATAGTGTACGACCGGGAGAGCTCCTACAATGAGCAGTTCTTC
D gene: TRBD1; J gene: TRBJ1-1; V gene: TRBV11-3; clone size: -; CDR3 protein: CASSLGQGAANTEAFF; CDR3 DNA: TGTGCCAGCAGCTTAGGGCAGGGGGCGGCGAACACTGAAGCTTTCTTT
D gene: -; J gene: TRBJ1-5; V gene: TRBV19; clone size: -; CDR3 protein: CASWDKNQPQHF; CDR3 DNA: TGTGCCAGCTGGGACAAAAATCAGCCCCAGCATTTT
D gene: -; J gene: TRBJ2-1; V gene: TRBV30; clone size: -; CDR3 protein: CAWRQGVGEQFF; CDR3 DNA: TGTGCCTGGAGACAGGGCGTGGGTGAGCAGTTCTTC
D gene: TRBD1; J gene: TRBJ2-7; V gene: TRBV10-3; clone size: -; CDR3 protein: CAISRRDSGVRQYF; CDR3 DNA: TGTGCCATCAGCCGCCGGGACAGTGGGGTTAGGCAGTACTTC
D gene: -; J gene: TRBJ2-7; V gene: TRBV6-5; clone size: -; CDR3 protein: CASSHGGEQYF; CDR3 DNA: TGTGCCAGCAGCCATGGCGGCGAGCAGTACTTC
D gene: TRBD1; J gene: TRBJ1-2; V gene: TRBV2; clone size: few; CDR3 protein: CASSGQDGGNYGYTF; CDR3 DNA: TGTGCCAGCAGCGGACAGGATGGGGGTAACTATGGCTACACCTTC
D gene: TRBD1; J gene: TRBJ1-6; V gene: TRBV4-1; clone size: -; CDR3 protein: CASSHAGQNNSPLHF; CDR3 DNA: TGCGCCAGCAGCCATGCGGGACAGAATAATTCACCCCTCCACTTT
D gene: -; J gene: TRBJ1-4; V gene: TRBV19; clone size: once; CDR3 protein: CATSRGSIATNEKLFF; CDR3 DNA: TGTGCCACCTCGCGCGGGTCCATTGCGACTAATGAAAAACTGTTTTTT
D gene: -; J gene: TRBJ2-7; V gene: TRBV9; clone size: -; CDR3 protein: CASSVAPGSEQYF; CDR3 DNA: TGTGCCAGCAGCGTAGCTCCAGGCTCCGAGCAGTACTTC
D gene: -; J gene: TRBJ1-3; V gene: TRBV12-3/TRBV12-4; clone size: -; CDR3 protein: CASSRELLNTIYF; CDR3 DNA: TGTGCCAGCAGTAGGGAGTTGCTAAACACCATATATTTT
D gene: TRBD1; J gene: TRBJ1-2; V gene: TRBV4-1; clone size: -; CDR3 protein: CASSQDAGQGVRGYTF; CDR3 DNA: TGCGCCAGCAGCCAAGATGCGGGACAGGGTGTGCGGGGCTACACCTTC
D gene: -; J gene: TRBJ2-2; V gene: TRBV30; clone size: -; CDR3 protein: CACRPTSGTGELFF; CDR3 DNA: TGTGCCTGTCGTCCGACCTCGGGCACCGGGGAGCTGTTTTTT
D gene: TRBD2; J gene: TRBJ2-3; V gene: TRBV14; clone size: -; CDR3 protein: CATGRSGNGFTQYF; CDR3 DNA: TGTGCCACCGGAAGGAGCGGGAATGGCTTTACGCAGTATTTT
D gene: TRBD1; J gene: TRBJ1-2; V gene: TRBV7-8; clone size: -; CDR3 protein: CASSSGQGEYGYTF; CDR3 DNA: TGTGCCAGCAGCTCGGGACAGGGGGAGTATGGCTACACCTTC
D gene: -; J gene: TRBJ1-2; V gene: TRBV20-1; clone size: -; CDR3 protein: CSASEGGINYGYTF; CDR3 DNA: TGCAGTGCTAGTGAGGGGGGAATTAACTATGGCTACACCTTC
D gene: TRBD1; J gene: TRBJ1-1; V gene: TRBV5-1; clone size: -; CDR3 protein: CASSLGDFQGATEAFF; CDR3 DNA: TGCGCCAGCAGCTTGGGGGATTTCCAGGGGGCGACTGAAGCTTTCTTT
D gene: -; J gene: TRBJ2-4; V gene: TRBV4-1; clone size: -; CDR3 protein: CASSQPRDLAKNIQYF; CDR3 DNA: TGCGCCAGCAGCCAACCCCGGGACTTGGCCAAAAACATTCAGTACTTC
D gene: TRBD2; J gene: TRBJ2-7; V gene: TRBV9; clone size: -; CDR3 protein: CASSPGLAGFRYEQYF; CDR3 DNA: TGTGCCAGCAGCCCGGGACTAGCGGGGTTTCGCTACGAGCAGTACTTC
D gene: TRBD2; J gene: TRBJ2-1; V gene: TRBV7-2; clone size: -; CDR3 protein: CASSLYPTSGSAFF; CDR3 DNA: TGTGCCAGCAGCTTATACCCGACTAGCGGGAGTGCGTTCTTC
D gene: TRBD1; J gene: TRBJ2-1; V gene: TRBV7-8; clone size: -; CDR3 protein: CASSSRAPGRGTYNEQFF; CDR3 DNA: TGTGCCAGCAGTTCCAGAGCCCCGGGCAGGGGGACCTACAATGAGCAGTTCTTC
D gene: TRBD1; J gene: TRBJ1-2; V gene: TRBV5-5; clone size: -; CDR3 protein: CASSLEAGGRVYGYTF; CDR3 DNA: TGTGCCAGCAGCTTGGAGGCAGGGGGTAGGGTCTATGGCTACACCTTC
D gene: -; J gene: TRBJ2-2; V gene: TRBV19; clone size: -; CDR3 protein: CASTPELITGELFF; CDR3 DNA: TGTGCCAGTACCCCGGAGTTGATCACCGGGGAGCTGTTTTTT
D gene: -; J gene: TRBJ1-1; V gene: TRBV5-4; clone size: -; CDR3 protein: CASSLEPRGTLNTEAFF; CDR3 DNA: TGTGCCAGCAGCTTGGAGCCCAGGGGCACCTTGAACACTGAAGCTTTCTTT
D gene: -; J gene: TRBJ2-3; V gene: TRBV7-8; clone size: -; CDR3 protein: CASSLLLAGASTDTQYF; CDR3 DNA: TGTGCCAGCAGCTTACTACTAGCCGGAGCTAGCACAGATACGCAGTATTTT
D gene: TRBD1; J gene: TRBJ1-2; V gene: TRBV30; clone size: -; CDR3 protein: CAWSVGTGMDYGYTF; CDR3 DNA: TGTGCCTGGAGCGTAGGGACAGGGATGGACTATGGCTACACCTTC
D gene: -; J gene: TRBJ1-2; V gene: TRBV29-1; clone size: -; CDR3 protein: CSDTRHGDGYTF; CDR3 DNA: TGCAGCGACACGCGCCACGGAGATGGCTACACCTTC
D gene: TRBD1; J gene: TRBJ1-2; V gene: TRBV6-2/TRBV6-3; clone size: -; CDR3 protein: CASSYSPSGQGLYGYTF; CDR3 DNA: TGTGCCAGCAGTTACTCTCCCTCGGGACAGGGTTTATATGGCTACACCTTC
D gene: TRBD2; J gene: TRBJ2-5; V gene: TRBV5-4; clone size: -; CDR3 protein: CASSPETSGIQETQYF; CDR3 DNA: TGTGCCAGCAGCCCAGAGACTAGCGGGATTCAAGAGACCCAGTACTTC
D gene: -; J gene: TRBJ1-2; V gene: TRBV13; clone size: -; CDR3 protein: CASSFFVGGEVYGYTF; CDR3 DNA: TGTGCCAGCAGCTTTTTTGTTGGGGGCGAAGTCTATGGCTACACCTTC
D gene: -; J gene: TRBJ1-4; V gene: TRBV18; clone size: -; CDR3 protein: CASSPPDSSNEKLFF; CDR3 DNA: TGTGCCAGCTCACCACCGGACAGCTCAAATGAAAAACTGTTTTTT
D gene: -; J gene: TRBJ1-6; V gene: TRBV5-1; clone size: -; CDR3 protein: CASSLEGSPLHF; CDR3 DNA: TGCGCCAGCAGCTTGGAGGGGTCACCCCTCCACTTT
D gene: -; J gene: TRBJ1-2; V gene: TRBV27; clone size: -; CDR3 protein: CASKTVRQNYGYTF; CDR3 DNA: TGTGCCAGCAAAACAGTCCGACAGAACTATGGCTACACCTTC
D gene: -; J gene: TRBJ1-2; V gene: TRBV6-6; clone size: -; CDR3 protein: CASSSTLGGDYGYTF; CDR3 DNA: TGTGCCAGCAGTTCCACGTTAGGCGGAGACTATGGCTACACCTTC
D gene: -; J gene: TRBJ1-4; V gene: TRBV27; clone size: -; CDR3 protein: CASGNHRSPGSEKLFF; CDR3 DNA: TGTGCCAGCGGGAATCACAGGTCACCAGGTTCTGAAAAACTGTTTTTT
D gene: -; J gene: TRBJ1-6; V gene: TRBV2; clone size: -; CDR3 protein: CGSRDDSPLHF; CDR3 DNA: TGTGGGAGTCGCGACGATTCACCCCTCCACTTT
D gene: TRBD1; J gene: TRBJ1-1; V gene: TRBV12-5; clone size: -; CDR3 protein: CASGSRSRGQGSTEAFF; CDR3 DNA: TGTGCTAGTGGTTCAAGATCCCGGGGACAGGGAAGCACTGAAGCTTTCTTT
D gene: -; J gene: TRBJ2-2; V gene: TRBV21-1; clone size: -; CDR3 protein: CASLTGDTGELFF; CDR3 DNA: TGTGCCAGTTTGACAGGGGATACCGGGGAGCTGTTTTTT
D gene: -; J gene: TRBJ1-2; V gene: TRBV7-2; clone size: -; CDR3 protein: CASSLDRGNYGYTF; CDR3 DNA: TGTGCCAGCAGCTTAGATCGGGGGAACTATGGCTACACCTTC